The sequence of this T cell receptor (beta chain) was determined in a study of shared clonotypes between healthy human individuals. Repertoires were generated with immunoSEQ multiplex PCR, while TCRdb's copy carries only in-frame clones and drops some. The sample has about 330,000 clones; over 75% are singletons. Trimming pared 4 bases from V and 0 bases from J, leaving 20 bases between. CDR3 length equals 17 residues. The germline V gene encodes CDR1 SGHDT and CDR2 YYEEEE. The TCR comes from a man younger than 35 in good health. Source material: memory CD8+ T cells sorted from blood. Documented subset: CD45RO+ cells pooled with CCR7-negative TemRA cells. This chain uses TRBV5-6 with TRBJ2-7, with TRBD2 as a possible D gene (8 bases). The DNA of the CDR3 is TGTGCCAGCAGCCCGGGAGGGACAGATCATTACTCCTACGAGCAGTACTTC. It translates to CASSPGGTDHYSYEQYF.